The TCR beta chain under discussion was sequenced for a study of OX40 agonist ivuxolimab in advanced cancers. Study details: Ivuxolimab is a fully human IgG2 antibody that activates OX40 (CD134).

Of note for this clone: As yet, its antigen is unknown.

Study-level findings and limits: Doses of 0.1 to 3.0 mg/kg were accompanied by clonal expansion of CD4+ and CD8+ blood T cells by week 6.

Generated by immunoSEQ multiplex PCR, the TCRdb table keeps only in-frame clones and is missing some. The sample shows about 50,000 clones, approximately 80% of them seen only once. At cycle 4 day 1, cycle 7 day 1, and baseline, blood was sampled. This material consisted of CD4+ or CD8+ T cells sorted from blood, taken in a trial of the OX40 agonist ivuxolimab. This receptor was taken from an adult with an advanced solid tumor such as melanoma, head and neck, liver or kidney cancer.

CDR3 protein: CAWKLTVQTQYF. CDR3 in DNA: TGTGCCTGGAAGTTGACAGTACAGACCCAGTACTTC. This chain links TRBV30 with TRBJ2-5, with D perhaps TRBD1 (5 bases). Germline V gene data show CDR1 as GTSNPN and CDR2 as SVGIG (reference sequence). CDR3 length: 12 residues. The V end lost 4 bases, the J end lost 6 bases, and 12 bases lay between the germline ends.